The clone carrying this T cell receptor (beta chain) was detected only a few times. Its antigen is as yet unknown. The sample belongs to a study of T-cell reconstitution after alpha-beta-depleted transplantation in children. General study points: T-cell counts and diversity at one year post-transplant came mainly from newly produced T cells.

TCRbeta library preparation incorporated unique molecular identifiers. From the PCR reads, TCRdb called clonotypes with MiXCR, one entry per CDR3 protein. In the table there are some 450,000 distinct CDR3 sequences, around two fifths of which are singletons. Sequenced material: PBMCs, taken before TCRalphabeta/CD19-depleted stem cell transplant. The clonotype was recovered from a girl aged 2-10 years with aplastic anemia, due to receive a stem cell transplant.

The CDR3 spells CASVMGDTQYF. CDR3 in DNA: TGTGCCAGCGTTATGGGAGATACGCAGTATTTT. This chain connects TRBV28 to TRBJ2-3, with D unresolved. The CDR3 covers 11 residues. Looked up from germline, CDR1 is MDHEN and CDR2 is SYDVKM. The V gene lost 8 bases and the J gene lost 5 bases, with 8 bases spanning the gap.